The 20 T cell receptor beta chains in this list originate from one sample, sequenced in a study of blood T cell repertoires in COVID-19. Assay used: immunoSEQ multiplex PCR; TCRdb lists only in-frame clones, some missing. The sample records 150,000 to 200,000 clones, 80% to 90% being singletons. Sequenced material: peripheral blood. These receptors were taken from a woman of 80 years or more with acute or convalescent COVID-19.

This chain connects TRBV13 to TRBJ2-1; the D gene is possibly TRBD1 (5 bases). Germline values: CDR1 PRHDT, CDR2 FYEKMQ (reference sequence). This CDR3 has 14 amino acids. V was clipped by 7 bases and J by 7 bases, with 17 bases between them. CDR3 in amino acids: CASTRNPGYNEQFF. The CDR3 DNA sequence: TGTGCCAGCACCCGTAATCCAGGGTATAATGAGCAGTTCTTC.

The table lists this clone with a few counts. The genes are TRBV13 and TRBJ2-7; D uncertain. CDR3 length equals 14 residues. With 7 bases removed from V and 5 bases from J, the gap between germline ends came to 18 bases. Germline V gene lookup returns CDR1 PRHDT and CDR2 FYEKMQ (reference sequence). The CDR3: CASNFGDLSHEQYF. CDR3 in DNA: TGTGCCAGCAACTTTGGAGACTTATCCCACGAGCAGTACTTC.

This chain uses TRBV6-5 with TRBJ2-7; 8 nucleotides agree with TRBD1. J lost 10 bases, V lost 6 bases, and 11 bases had no gene match. The CDR3 totals 13 residues. From germline, CDR1 is MNHEY and CDR2 SVGAGI. The DNA for the CDR3 is TGTGCCAGCAGCAGTGACAGGGGAGGTTTCCAGTACTTC. Protein sequence: CASSSDRGGFQYF.

In this sample, this clone turned up once. The chain couples TRBV27 to TRBJ2-3, with 16 positions matching TRBD2. Germline V lookup: CDR1 MNHEY, CDR2 SMNVEV (reference sequence). The CDR3 totals 19 residues. With V trimmed by 2 bases and J by 5 bases, 10 bases remained unmatched. CDR3 DNA sequence: TGTGCCAGCAGTTTACCGGGACTAGCGGGAGGGCCGAGGCAAGATACGCAGTATTTT. It translates to CASSLPGLAGGPRQDTQYF.

The chain employs TRBV7-8 and TRBJ2-3, with TRBD2 identical over 8 bases. Germline CDR1 reads SGHVS; CDR2 reads FQNEAQ. V gave up 3 bases and J gave up 6 bases; unmatched junction bases: 8. The CDR3 sequence is 15 residues long. As DNA, the CDR3 is TGTGCCAGCAGCTTTCTCGGGGGGGGCAGGGATACGCAGTATTTT. Amino acid sequence: CASSFLGGGRDTQYF.

The V and J genes are TRBV6-5 and TRBJ1-1; perhaps TRBD1 as D (6 bases). V gave up 9 bases and J gave up 2 bases, with 10 bases separating them. The CDR3 has 12 residues. CDR1 is MNHEY and CDR2 is SVGAGI in the germline V gene. CDR3 DNA: TGTGCCAGTACCAGGGGAAACACTGAAGCTTTCTTT. Amino acid sequence: CASTRGNTEAFF.

The genes are TRBV9 and TRBJ1-2; unclear D gene. Germline V lookup: CDR1 SGDLS, CDR2 YYNGEE. V lost 3 bases and J 5 bases, leaving 14 bases between the germline ends. This CDR3 is built from 14 residues. In DNA, the CDR3 is TGTGCCAGCAGCGGTATAGGGAGCTGGTATGGCTACACCTTC. This codes for CASSGIGSWYGYTF.

V gene TRBV28 combines with J gene TRBJ1-2, with 9 bases that match TRBD1. Trimming took 1 base from V and 8 from J; bases not matched to a gene: 14. The CDR3 runs 17 residues. Germline assignment: CDR1 MDHEN and CDR2 SYDVKM. Written as DNA, the CDR3 is TGTGCCAGCAGTTTATCCAACCTAAAGGACAGGGGAGAAGGCTACACCTTC. Translated: CASSLSNLKDRGEGYTF.

This clone was seen many times. This same CDR3 is encoded by further DNA sequences in the sample. V gene TRBV6-2 or TRBV6-3 combines with J gene TRBJ1-5; D is perhaps TRBD1 (5 bases). Looked up from germline, CDR1 is MNHEY and CDR2 is SVGEGT. V was shortened by 3 bases and J by 0 bases, with 9 bases between the two germline ends. The CDR3 covers 15 residues. CDR3 residues: CASSYRGYSNQPQHF. The CDR3 nucleotides read TGTGCCAGCAGTTATCGGGGGTATAGCAATCAGCCCCAGCATTTT.

The chain joins TRBV3-1 (or the pseudogene TRBV3-2) to TRBJ1-4; D gene uncertain. The CDR3 covers 14 residues. The V and J ends lost 0 bases and 8 bases respectively, with 10 bases between them. The germline V gene encodes CDR1 LGHDT and CDR2 YNNKEL (reference sequence). The chain's CDR3 is CASSQESRREKLFF. The DNA of the CDR3 is TGTGCCAGCAGCCAAGAGTCCAGAAGAGAAAAACTGTTTTTT.

This chain uses TRBV6-2 or TRBV6-3 with TRBJ1-1; TRBD1 matches 8 bases. The CDR3 contains 15 residues. Germline values: CDR1 MNHEY, CDR2 SVGEGT. V was pared by 5 bases and J by 1 base, with 6 bases of the junction left unmatched. The CDR3 region has the DNA TGTGCCAGCAGTGCAGGGGGCGGTGGGAACACTGAAGCTTTCTTT. The encoded protein is CASSAGGGGNTEAFF.

This sequence joins TRBV28 and TRBJ1-3, with D hard to call. The CDR3 is 12 amino acids. V lost 7 bases, J lost 6 bases, and 10 bases lay in between. CDR1 is MDHEN and CDR2 is SYDVKM in the germline V gene. CDR3 DNA sequence: TGTGCCAGCACCAGTTGGGCAAACACCATATATTTT. Its protein product is CASTSWANTIYF.

The chain carries TRBV5-1 and TRBJ1-4; D might be TRBD1 (5 bases). This CDR3 has 14 residues. Looked up from germline, CDR1 is SGHRS and CDR2 is YFSETQ. The V and J ends lost 2 bases and 5 bases respectively, with 10 bases between them. CDR3 region: CASSLQDPNEKLFF. The CDR3 DNA is TGCGCCAGCAGCTTACAGGACCCAAATGAAAAACTGTTTTTT.

The chain employs TRBV3-1 (or the pseudogene TRBV3-2) and TRBJ2-1; D is perhaps TRBD2 (6 bases). The CDR3 is 15 residues long. CDR1 is LGHDT, CDR2 YNNKEL, per germline (reference sequence). V was pared by 4 bases and J by 4 bases, with 14 bases between. The CDR3 nucleotides read TGTGCCAGCAGCCCCTCACGGGAGAGGTACAATGAGCAGTTCTTC. Its protein is CASSPSRERYNEQFF.

V usage is TRBV6-2 or TRBV6-3 and J usage is TRBJ2-5; 7 bases map to TRBD1. V was pared by 0 bases and J by 4 bases, with 8 bases of the junction left unmatched. The CDR3 spans 16 residues. Germline loops: CDR1 MNHEY, CDR2 SVGEGT. CDR3 sequence (DNA): TGTGCCAGCAGTTACTCTTTCCAGGGGGTATCAGAGACCCAGTACTTC. It yields the protein CASSYSFQGVSETQYF.

This rearrangement joins TRBV18 to TRBJ1-5; D possibly corresponds to TRBD1 (6 bases). The CDR3 covers 16 residues. Trimming cost V 3 bases and J 4 bases, with 16 bases left between them. Germline CDR1 reads KGHSH; CDR2 reads LQKENI. CDR3 region: CASSPQRGRGNQPQHF. Here the CDR3 DNA reads TGTGCCAGCTCACCGCAACGGGGGAGGGGGAATCAGCCCCAGCATTTT. The full variable domain, its missing parts supplied by reference TRBV18 and TRBJ1-5, is NAGVMQNPRHLVRRRGQEARLRCSPMKGHSHVYWYRQLPEEGLKFMVYLQKENIIDESGMPKERFSAEFPKEGPSILRIQQVVRGDSAAYFCASSPQRGRGNQPQHFGDGTRLSIL.

The chain couples TRBV28 to TRBJ2-7, with 8 nucleotides matching TRBD2. This CDR3 spans 15 amino acids. Germline V gene sequence: CDR1 MDHEN, CDR2 SYDVKM. V shed 3 bases and J 3 bases; nucleotides not matched to a gene: 7. CDR3 DNA: TGTGCCAGCAGTTTGGGTCCAGCGGGAGTCTACGAGCAGTACTTC. It translates to CASSLGPAGVYEQYF. The full variable domain, rest sourced from reference TRBV28 and TRBJ2-7, is DVKVTQSSRYLVKRTGEKVFLECVQDMDHENMFWYRQDPGLGLRLIYFSYDVKMKEKGDIPEGYSVSREKKERFSLILESASTNQTSMYLCASSLGPAGVYEQYFGPGTRLTVT.

The chain joins TRBV18 to TRBJ2-2, with 8 bases identical to TRBD1. CDR3 length: 16 residues. The V gene's germline CDR1 is KGHSH and CDR2 LQKENI. J was trimmed by 5 bases and V by 4 bases; bases with no gene match: 9. The CDR3 region has the DNA TGTGCCAGCTCACAACGGACAGGGCTGGGTACCGGGGAGCTGTTTTTT. This sequence encodes CASSQRTGLGTGELFF.

The V and J genes are TRBV27 and TRBJ2-7, with 7 bases lining up with TRBD2. V lost 6 bases to trimming and J lost 3 bases; unmatched junction nucleotides: 5. The CDR3 totals 13 residues. Per the germline V gene, CDR1 is MNHEY and CDR2 is SMNVEV (reference sequence). The CDR3 sequence is CASRASGYYEQYF. In DNA form, the CDR3 reads TGTGCCAGCAGGGCTAGCGGATACTACGAGCAGTACTTC.

The rearrangement links TRBV6-5 to TRBJ2-3, with a tentative D call TRBD2 (7 bases). The CDR3 has 15 amino acids. From germline, CDR1 is MNHEY and CDR2 SVGAGI. V shed 2 bases and J shed 4 bases, with 13 bases lying between them. CDR3 region: CASSYAGAGSDTQYF. The CDR3 DNA reads as TGTGCCAGCAGTTACGCGGGGGCGGGTTCAGATACGCAGTATTTT.